This entry features one TCR beta chain sequence. Its antigen specificity is not known. The input lacks base qualities; no much larger clone sits a single base away. The data are from a study of cytotoxic CD8 clonotypes in ibrutinib-treated CLL (dated by TCRdb to about 2021). General notes on the study: The cohort had ten to twelve relapsed/refractory and roughly 14 treatment-naive patients; 17 to 18 were IGHV unmutated. Responses were partial in some 24 patients and complete in 2; after median approximately 66 months follow-up, around 15 stayed in remission and about twelve progressed. Response samples were taken after a median of 12 months on treatment, ranging from about 6 to 40 months. On average, each sample had a few hundred thousand productive templates and more than 85,000 productive rearrangements. Longitudinal samples were obtainable from about 30% of the roughly 90 participants in the trial. Cryopreserved peripheral blood mononuclear cells were collected at three points: before therapy, at response, and at either sustained remission or disease progression. Study-wide findings and limitations: Public clonotypes were rare and either contracted or stayed stable during treatment, and the rise in clonality at ibrutinib response reflected the expansion of private clonotypes. An increase in clonality was observed at ibrutinib response, with clonality remaining stable during sustained remission and falling back toward baseline at progression. Lymph node repertoires were not examined, and the timing of sampling was not matched between patients in sustained remission and those whose disease progressed. Baseline clonality exceeded that of age-matched healthy donors and correlated strongly with circulating CD8+ T-cell counts.

A MiSeq instrument was used for deep resolution sequencing, which targeted depths ranging from 1 in 1 million up to 1 in 200,000 T cells, with coverage averaging 10x for each clonotype. The immunoSEQ hsTCRB Kit was used to generate TCR beta libraries. Per the original workflow: The data were analyzed with ImmunoSEQ Analyzer and ImmunoSEQ Data Assistant, and V, D and J gene assignments followed IMGT definitions. Clonality, with values ranging from 0 to 1, was calculated as one minus the normalized Shannon entropy of productive rearrangement frequencies. Only overrepresented clonotypes making up at least 0.05% of the repertoire of each patient were included in the public clonotype analysis. Repertoires from thirteen age-matched healthy donors in immuneACCESS were used as clonality controls. The clones in this table, taken by TCRdb from immuneACCESS, are in-frame only. Not every clone is retained; where verified, under half of the shortfall comes from an unresolved V gene, and the cause of the rest is unknown. V and J calls and clone size come straight from that table; D and trimming were deduced from the DNA. Within this sample are almost 85,000 clones, with 85% to 90% of them counted one time only. About 5.6% of the sample is held by the ten biggest clonotypes.

V and J are trimmed by 5 bases and 5 bases, and the gene matches miss 5 bases of the junction. CDR1 SGHTA and CDR2 FQGNSA were looked up in the germline V gene. The CDR3 contains 13 residues, cysteine and phenylalanine counted. Only the CDR3 portion is preserved as DNA: 39 bases, with reading frame beginning at the first base. Roughly 2 micrograms of genomic DNA were extracted from cryopreserved PBMCs for TCR beta library preparation. High-throughput TCR beta sequencing was performed on longitudinal blood samples from CLL patients receiving ibrutinib monotherapy. The patients were enrolled in a single-center, open-label phase 2 trial of ibrutinib monotherapy.

This clonotype was obtained from a human donor with chronic lymphocytic leukemia. The specimen comprised PBMCs, sampled before ibrutinib treatment. The V and J segments used are TRBV7-2 and TRBJ2-5, with 7 middle bases fitting TRBD1. The DNA sequence is as follows: TGTGCCAGCAGCGGAAGGGGGCAGGAGACCCAGTACTTC. Translated, this is CASSGRGQETQYF.